This TCR beta chain was sequenced during a study of blood T cells in healthy people across ages. General study results and limits: Donors of long life had a larger count of naive CD4+ cells and greater diversity than aged donors.

Donation came from healthy Caucasian individuals in Russia who were aged about 6 to 95. On this clonotype: The target antigen is unknown.

It was with a sample-barcoded 5' primer and a J-beta primer mix that a second PCR of roughly 7 to 12 cycles was run. Each cDNA molecule was tagged by a template-switch adaptor with 12 random nucleotides. TCRdb passed the 5' RACE reads through MiXCR, listing each CDR3 protein once. This table has some 560,000 distinct CDR3 sequences, about a quarter appearing once. The data were also submitted as part of a second study, on T cells of mothers and their children. That study reports: A few healthy Caucasian mothers, along with their six children, served as the donors.

This TCR came from a boy younger than 10 in good health. The sequencing sample was made of blood.

CDR3: CATSRELNSPLHF. The CDR3 nucleotides read TGTGCCACCAGCAGAGAACTTAATTCACCCCTCCACTTT. The genes are TRBV15 and TRBJ1-6; D is unresolved. The V and J ends lost 0 bases and 6 bases respectively, with 3 bases between them. This CDR3 contains 13 residues. CDR1 and CDR2 from the germline V gene are LNHNV and YYDKDF (reference sequence).